This T cell receptor beta chain was sequenced for a study of technical replicates of blood from a handful of donors. Sequenced by immunoSEQ multiplex PCR; TCRdb stores in-frame clones only, minus some. Of some 93,000 clones in the sample, 95% are singletons; the top ten hold approximately 0.25%. The ends were cut back, 7 bases at V and 3 bases at J, with 13 bases in the middle. The germline CDR1 and CDR2 sequences are SNHLY and FYNNEI. The CDR3 loop spans 13 amino acids. Specimen: T cells isolated from PBMCs. The TCR sequence derives from a human donor in good health. J is TRBJ2-7 and V is TRBV2; perhaps TRBD1 as D (6 bases). The CDR3 DNA follows: TGTGCCAGCATGGGAGACAGGCACTACGAGCAGTACTTC. Amino acids: CASMGDRHYEQYF.